This entry lists 26 T cell receptor beta chains sequenced from one sample in a study of blood T cell repertoires in COVID-19. Method: immunoSEQ multiplex PCR; TCRdb's copy keeps in-frame clones and lacks some. This table holds a few hundred thousand clones, 88% found once. Specimen: PBMCs or T cells enriched from blood (not recorded which). These receptor sequences come from a woman aged 18-29 years who had recovered from COVID-19.

This clone was counted a few times. The chain links TRBV28 to TRBJ2-2; D unresolved. The CDR3 has 12 amino acids. Germline CDR1 MDHEN, CDR2 SYDVKM. The V end lost 5 bases, the J end lost 4 bases, and 5 bases lay between the germline ends. In DNA form, the CDR3 reads TGTGCCAGCAGTCCGCGCACCGGGGAGCTGTTTTTT. Translated: CASSPRTGELFF.

V is TRBV2 and J is TRBJ2-2, with 12 bases fitting TRBD2. Germline-derived CDR1 and CDR2 are SNHLY and FYNNEI. The CDR3 is made up of 15 amino acids. After removal of 10 bases from V and 4 bases from J, the junction contained 7 bases not matched to a gene. This CDR3 is CATSGGARGTGELFF. The CDR3 DNA reads TGTGCCACTAGCGGGGGGGCCAGGGGCACCGGGGAGCTGTTTTTT.

The J gene is TRBJ2-5, the V gene TRBV9, with TRBD1 identical over 7 bases. V lost 4 bases to trimming and J lost 1 base; unmatched junction nucleotides: 4. This CDR3 has 14 amino acids. Germline V lookup: CDR1 SGDLS, CDR2 YYNGEE. Here the CDR3 reads CASSFGTVQETQYF. CDR3 nucleotides: TGTGCCAGCAGCTTCGGGACAGTCCAAGAGACCCAGTACTTC.

The chain employs TRBV6-5 and TRBJ2-7; TRBD1 aligns across 9 bases. The CDR3 totals 16 residues. The V gene end was trimmed by 0 bases and the J gene end by 4 bases; junction bases not matched to a gene: 7. The germline V gene has CDR1 MNHEY and CDR2 SVGAGI. CDR3 sequence (DNA): TGTGCCAGCAGTTACTCGCGGGACAGGGTTATTTACGAGCAGTACTTC. Amino acid sequence: CASSYSRDRVIYEQYF.

The chain employs TRBV12-3 or TRBV12-4 and TRBJ1-2, with 7 bases lining up with TRBD1. This CDR3 comprises 13 residues. Trimming removed 6 bases from V and 6 bases from J; junction bases left unmatched: 7. CDR3 in amino acids: CASRPPDRDGYTF. As DNA, the CDR3 is TGTGCCAGCAGACCCCCCGACAGGGATGGCTACACCTTC.

The chain is built from TRBV14 and TRBJ2-7, with D maybe TRBD1 (5 bases). V was trimmed by 0 bases and J by 6 bases, leaving 12 bases between them. Germline CDR1 is SGHDN and CDR2 is FVKESK. The CDR3 is made up of 14 amino acids. The chain's CDR3 is CASSQDQGTGEQYF. In DNA, the CDR3 is TGTGCCAGCAGCCAAGATCAGGGAACGGGCGAGCAGTACTTC.

The CDR3 sequence is CASSQVDGSQETQYF. The CDR3 DNA is TGCGCCAGCAGCCAAGTCGACGGGTCCCAAGAGACCCAGTACTTC. The chain recombines TRBV4-1 with TRBJ2-5; D is uncertain. This CDR3 spans 15 amino acids. Looked up from germline, CDR1 is MGHRA and CDR2 is YSYEKL. Trimming cost V 1 base and J 1 base, with 10 bases left between them.

This clone was detected once. The chain has TRBV19 and TRBJ1-4, with D possibly being TRBD1 (5 bases). The CDR3 has 17 residues. V was pared by 5 bases and J by 1 base, with 17 bases between. Germline V gene data show CDR1 as LNHDA and CDR2 as SQIVND (reference sequence). The CDR3 nucleotides read TGTGCCAGTAGTCTGGGGGGGACTAGAGGAACTAATGAAAAACTGTTTTTT. Residues: CASSLGGTRGTNEKLFF.

The V gene is TRBV4-2, the J gene TRBJ2-3, with 13 bases that match TRBD2. Trimming at V came to 4 bases and at J to 5 bases, leaving 12 bases not matched to a gene. CDR1 and CDR2 (germline): LGHNA, YNFKEQ. This CDR3 spans 18 amino acids. The CDR3 nucleotides are TGTGCCAGCAGCCGCGTCGGCGGGACTAGCGGGGTGGAAGATACGCAGTATTTT. Amino acids: CASSRVGGTSGVEDTQYF.

The V gene is TRBV4-1, the J gene TRBJ2-2; D possibly corresponds to TRBD1 (6 bases). The V gene lost 3 bases and the J gene lost 5 bases, with 10 bases spanning the gap. This CDR3 region has 14 residues. Per germline, CDR1 MGHRA and CDR2 YSYEKL. The CDR3 here is CASSHLQGTGELFF. The CDR3 DNA sequence: TGCGCCAGCAGCCATCTCCAGGGGACCGGGGAGCTGTTTTTT.

This clone was picked up one time. This rearrangement joins TRBV5-4 to TRBJ1-1; D is undetermined. The V end lost 0 bases, the J end lost 0 bases, and 9 bases lay between the germline ends. CDR1 is SGHNT, CDR2 YYREEE, per germline (reference sequence). The CDR3 sequence is 15 residues long. The CDR3: CASSLDISLNTEAFF. The CDR3 nucleotides read TGTGCCAGCAGCTTGGACATATCCTTGAACACTGAAGCTTTCTTT.

V is TRBV30 and J is TRBJ1-2; D gene unclear. The CDR3 is made up of 12 amino acids. Germline CDR1 and CDR2: GTSNPN and SVGIG (reference sequence). The ends were cut back, 3 bases at V and 7 bases at J, with 12 bases in the middle. The CDR3 nucleotides are TGTGCCTGGAGGCCACAGCGGGGTGGCTACACCTTC. This encodes CAWRPQRGGYTF.

This clone occurred once. The rearrangement joins TRBV4-3 to TRBJ1-1, with D perhaps TRBD1 (6 bases). The CDR3 contains 13 residues. V gave up 4 bases and J gave up 6 bases, with 12 bases separating them. The germline V gene encodes CDR1 LGHNA and CDR2 YSLEER. The CDR3 is CASSLDRFSEAFF. CDR3 DNA sequence: TGCGCCAGCAGCCTAGACAGGTTCTCTGAAGCTTTCTTT.

The chain recombines TRBV5-5 with TRBJ1-3; D unresolved. Germline-derived CDR1 and CDR2 are SGHKS and YYEKEE (reference sequence). This CDR3 spans 15 amino acids. V lost 2 bases and J lost 1, with 10 bases in between. Here the CDR3 reads CASSFGVVSGNTIYF. CDR3 nucleotides: TGTGCCAGCAGCTTCGGTGTGGTTTCTGGAAACACCATATATTTT.

This chain connects TRBV14 to TRBJ2-3; TRBD2 agrees at 8 bases. CDR1 is SGHDN and CDR2 is FVKESK in the germline V gene. V dropped 1 base and J dropped 0; count of bases not matched to a gene: 6. The CDR3 runs to 17 residues. The CDR3 sequence: CASSQVSGGASTDTQYF. The CDR3, as DNA: TGTGCCAGCAGCCAAGTTTCGGGGGGGGCGAGCACAGATACGCAGTATTTT. Full variable domain (outside the CDR3, taken from reference TRBV14 and TRBJ2-3): EAGVTQFPSHSVIEKGQTVTLRCDPISGHDNLYWYRRVMGKEIKFLLHFVKESKQDESGMPNNRFLAERTGGTYSTLKVQPAELEDSGVYFCASSQVSGGASTDTQYFGPGTRLTVL.

The gene calls are TRBV6-2 or TRBV6-3 and TRBJ1-6; D call uncertain. V shed 6 bases and J shed 7 bases, with 7 bases lying between them. This CDR3 is 12 amino acids long. The V gene's germline CDR1 is MNHEY and CDR2 SVGEGT. The CDR3 spells CASSLTNSPLHF. The CDR3 DNA sequence: TGTGCCAGCAGCCTCACAAATTCACCCCTCCACTTT.

The V and J genes are TRBV4-2 and TRBJ2-7; D possibly corresponds to TRBD2 (6 bases). Germline V gene lookup returns CDR1 LGHNA and CDR2 YNFKEQ. CDR3 length: 17 amino acids. The V end lost 4 bases, the J end lost 6 bases, and 25 bases lay between the germline ends. The CDR3 DNA sequence: TGTGCCAGCAGCCCAGAAGCGAGCGGGTCCAAAACAGGCGAGCAGTACTTC. The encoded protein is CASSPEASGSKTGEQYF.

This rearrangement joins TRBV12-5 to TRBJ1-6; tentatively, D is TRBD1 (5 bases). Germline V gene sequence: CDR1 LGHNT, CDR2 FRNRAP. V shed 4 bases and J shed 9 bases, with 10 bases lying between them. The CDR3 totals 13 residues. The CDR3 loop is CASGSGEVSPLHF. CDR3 DNA sequence: TGTGCTAGTGGTTCGGGGGAGGTTTCACCCCTCCACTTT.

This sequence joins TRBV19 and TRBJ2-1; D not resolved. This CDR3 is 16 amino acids long. V was cut by 5 bases and J by 8 bases, with 22 bases left in between. Germline CDR1 and CDR2: LNHDA and SQIVND (reference sequence). CDR3 in amino acids: CASSGRSPSLTYEQFF. Written as DNA, the CDR3 is TGTGCCAGTAGTGGTCGTAGCCCCTCGCTTACGTATGAGCAGTTCTTC.

The chain employs TRBV6-5 and TRBJ1-2; 7 bases fit TRBD1. CDR3 length: 14 residues. In germline, CDR1 is MNHEY, CDR2 SVGAGI. J was trimmed by 0 bases and V by 6 bases; bases with no gene match: 4. In nucleotides, the CDR3 is TGTGCCAGCAGGGGGACAGTTTCTAACTATGGCTACACCTTC. This codes for CASRGTVSNYGYTF.

The sample holds one count of this clone. The rearrangement joins TRBV6-1 to TRBJ2-5, with 10 bases fitting TRBD2. V was pared by 1 base and J by 5 bases, with 7 bases of the junction left unmatched. Germline CDR1 MNHNS, CDR2 SASEGT. This CDR3 spans 16 amino acids. The CDR3 protein is CASSEVLAGGRETQYF. CDR3 bases: TGTGCCAGCAGTGAAGTCTTAGCGGGGGGACGTGAGACCCAGTACTTC.

V and J are TRBV25-1 and TRBJ1-1, with 10 bases identical to TRBD1. There are 14 residues in the CDR3. From germline, CDR1 is MGHDK and CDR2 SYGVNS. J was trimmed by 5 bases and V by 6 bases; bases with no gene match: 6. The CDR3 DNA is TGTGCCAGCAGCCTGACAGGGGGCAAAACTGAAGCTTTCTTT. The encoded protein is CASSLTGGKTEAFF. The full variable domain, its missing parts supplied by reference TRBV25-1 and TRBJ1-1, is EADIYQTPRYLVIGTGKKITLECSQTMGHDKMYWYQQDPGMELHLIHYSYGVNSTEKGDLSSESTVSRIRTEHFPLTLESARPSHTSQYLCASSLTGGKTEAFFGQGTRLTVV.

V and J are TRBV7-9 and TRBJ2-4, with 9 bases aligning to TRBD1. Germline V lookup: CDR1 SEHNR, CDR2 FQNEAQ (reference sequence). The CDR3 covers 14 residues. V was clipped by 6 bases and J by 8 bases; unmatched bases: 8. The DNA for the CDR3 is TGTGCCAGCAGGGGACAGGGAATTTGGGACATTCAGTACTTC. Its protein is CASRGQGIWDIQYF.

The chain employs TRBV6-5 and TRBJ1-2; D remains unclear. The CDR3 sequence is 13 residues long. Trimming shortened V by 5 bases and J by 2 bases, and 9 bases separated the two germline ends. Germline lookup yields CDR1 MNHEY and CDR2 SVGAGI. Here the CDR3 DNA reads TGTGCCAGCAGTCGCGGGTCAAACTATGGCTACACCTTC. Translation: CASSRGSNYGYTF.

The V and J genes are TRBV5-1 and TRBJ1-4; 7 bases are shared with TRBD1. Germline V gives CDR1 SGHRS, CDR2 YFSETQ. V trimming: 3 bases; J trimming: 6 bases; junction bases outside the gene matches: 5. CDR3 length equals 14 residues. The CDR3 DNA reads as TGCGCCAGCAGCTCGGCAGGGGGTGATGAAAAACTGTTTTTT. As protein: CASSSAGGDEKLFF.

The genes are TRBV9 and TRBJ2-5; tentatively, D is TRBD1 (5 bases). The germline V gene encodes CDR1 SGDLS and CDR2 YYNGEE. V was clipped by 1 base and J by 3 bases, with 7 bases between them. The CDR3 runs 13 residues. CDR3 residues: CASSVQGKETQYF. In DNA form, the CDR3 reads TGTGCCAGCAGCGTACAGGGCAAAGAGACCCAGTACTTC.